This TCR beta chain was recovered during a study of blood T cell repertoires in COVID-19. Overall study context: COVID-19 samples collected from the United States, Italy and Spain covered acute and convalescent phases. The cDNA or gDNA used as material had been derived from T cells, B-cell-depleted T cells, or PBMCs.

This CDR3 contains 14 residues. The germline V gene encodes CDR1 ENHRY and CDR2 SYGVKD. V was clipped by 3 bases and J by 2 bases; unmatched bases: 3. Per the original methods: For nucleated cells, counts were estimated from reference gene primer amplification. The assay was immunoSEQ multiplex PCR, and TCRdb's table has in-frame clones only and misses some. V and J calls and clone size are given by that table; D and trimming were obtained from the DNA. The sample holds more than 150,000 clones, around 89% seen once. The J gene is TRBJ2-7, the V gene TRBV10-3; TRBD1 aligns across 8 bases. This TCR was sampled from a man in his sixties with acute or convalescent COVID-19. The sequenced sample consisted of peripheral blood. The CDR3 sequence is CAISDRDRTYEQYF. For the CDR3, the DNA is TGTGCCATCAGTGATAGGGACAGGACCTACGAGCAGTACTTC.